The clone carrying this TCR beta chain showed up just a few times. The CDR3 is 15 amino acids. V shed 4 bases and J 6 bases; nucleotides not matched to a gene: 5. From germline, CDR1 is SGHRS and CDR2 YFSETQ. The sample comes from a study of human T cells and chemical hapten exposure. The time point: patch test 1, 2 weeks after DPC sensitization. Regarding treatment: therapeutic diphenylcyclopropenone sensitization with weekly scalp DPC. One entry per CDR3 protein results from TCRdb running MiXCR on the RACE reads. The sample contains 95,000 to 100,000 distinct CDR3 sequences, roughly an eighth of which appear only once.

Source: whole blood, taken in connection with sensitization to the hapten diphenylcyclopropenone (DPC). The clonotype was recovered from a woman aged 40 to 50 with alopecia areata. Some clones in this sample may be carry-over from other donors' samples. The chain joins TRBV5-1 to TRBJ2-7; TRBD2 matches at 15 bases. The CDR3: CASSMVGLAGGEQYF. CDR3 nucleotides: TGCGCCAGCAGCATGGTGGGACTAGCGGGAGGCGAGCAGTACTTC.